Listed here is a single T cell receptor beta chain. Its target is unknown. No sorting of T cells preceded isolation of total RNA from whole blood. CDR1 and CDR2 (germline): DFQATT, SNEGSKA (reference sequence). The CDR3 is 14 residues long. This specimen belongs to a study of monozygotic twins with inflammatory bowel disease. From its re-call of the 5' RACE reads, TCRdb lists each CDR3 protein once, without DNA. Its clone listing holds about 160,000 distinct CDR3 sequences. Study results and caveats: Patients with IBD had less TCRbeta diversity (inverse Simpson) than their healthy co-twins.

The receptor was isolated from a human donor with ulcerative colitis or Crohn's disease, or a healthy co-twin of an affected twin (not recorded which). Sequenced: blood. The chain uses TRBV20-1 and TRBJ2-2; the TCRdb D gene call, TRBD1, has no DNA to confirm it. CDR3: CSARDPWGTGELFF.